This T cell receptor (beta chain) was captured in a study of shared clonotypes between healthy human individuals. Germline loops: CDR1 KGHSH, CDR2 LQKENI. The trim removed 1 base at V and 3 bases at J, leaving 7 bases unmatched. The CDR3 contains 18 residues. Findings of the study overall: Naive subsets, compared against memory subsets, generally had larger estimated richness values.

Concerning this clone itself: Antigen: not known.

Only in-frame clones appear in the TCRdb table, and some are missing; sequencing was by immunoSEQ multiplex PCR. The data show hundreds of thousands of clones, 74% seen once. The sample comprised memory CD4+ T cells sorted from blood. Documented subset: CD45RA-negative fraction. The chain carries TRBV18 and TRBJ2-3; TRBD2 matches 13 bases. The sequence derives from a woman in her 30s in good health. The CDR3 is CASSPRTSGSIRTDTQYF. The CDR3 DNA sequence: TGTGCCAGCTCACCACGGACTAGCGGGAGTATAAGAACAGATACGCAGTATTTT.